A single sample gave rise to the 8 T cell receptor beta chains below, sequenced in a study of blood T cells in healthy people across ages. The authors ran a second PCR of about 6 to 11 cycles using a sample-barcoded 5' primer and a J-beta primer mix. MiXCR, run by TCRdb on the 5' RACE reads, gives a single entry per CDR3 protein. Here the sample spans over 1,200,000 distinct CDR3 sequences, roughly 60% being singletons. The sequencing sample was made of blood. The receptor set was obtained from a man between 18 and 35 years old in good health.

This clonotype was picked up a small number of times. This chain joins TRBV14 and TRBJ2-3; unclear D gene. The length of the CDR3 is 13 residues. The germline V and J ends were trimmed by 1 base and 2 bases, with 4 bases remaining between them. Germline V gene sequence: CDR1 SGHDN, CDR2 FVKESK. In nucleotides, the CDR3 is TGTGCCAGCAGCCAAGTTAACACAGATACGCAGTATTTT. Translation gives CASSQVNTDTQYF.

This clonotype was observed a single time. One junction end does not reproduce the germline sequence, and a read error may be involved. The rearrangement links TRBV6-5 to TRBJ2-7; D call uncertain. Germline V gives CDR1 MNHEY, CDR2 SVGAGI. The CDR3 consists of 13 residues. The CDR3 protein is CASGYSNVYEQYF. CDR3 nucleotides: TGTGCCAGCGGTTACTCGAATGTCTACGAGCAGTACTTC.

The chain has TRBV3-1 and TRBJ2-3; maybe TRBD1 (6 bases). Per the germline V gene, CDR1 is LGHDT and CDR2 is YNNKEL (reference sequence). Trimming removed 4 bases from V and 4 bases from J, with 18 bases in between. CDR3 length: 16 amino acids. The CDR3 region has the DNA TGTGCCAGCAGCCTGAACAGGGATAACGTAGCAGATACGCAGTATTTT. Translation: CASSLNRDNVADTQYF.

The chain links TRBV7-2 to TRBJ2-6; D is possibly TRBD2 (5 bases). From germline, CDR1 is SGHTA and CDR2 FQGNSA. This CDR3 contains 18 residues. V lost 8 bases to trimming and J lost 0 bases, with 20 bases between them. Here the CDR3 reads CASVRERTGNSGANVLTF. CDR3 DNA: TGTGCCAGCGTTAGGGAGAGGACGGGCAACTCTGGGGCCAACGTCCTGACTTTC.

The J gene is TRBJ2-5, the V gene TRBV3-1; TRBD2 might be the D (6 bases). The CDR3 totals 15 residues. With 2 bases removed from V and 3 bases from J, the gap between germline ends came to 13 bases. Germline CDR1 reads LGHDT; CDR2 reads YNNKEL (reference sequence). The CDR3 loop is CASSQRGSSEETQYF. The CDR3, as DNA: TGTGCCAGCAGCCAACGAGGGTCTAGCGAAGAGACCCAGTACTTC.

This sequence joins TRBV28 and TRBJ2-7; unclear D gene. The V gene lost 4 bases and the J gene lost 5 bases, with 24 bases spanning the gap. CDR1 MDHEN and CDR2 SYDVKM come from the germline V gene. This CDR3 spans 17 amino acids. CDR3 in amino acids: CASSSYAPRFYRDEQYF. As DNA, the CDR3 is TGTGCCAGCAGTTCTTATGCCCCCCGCTTTTACCGGGACGAGCAGTACTTC.

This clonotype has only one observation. The CDR3 DNA reads TGTGCCAGCAGCTGGGGCCTCGCGGGGGTGCGAGATGAGCAGTTCTTC. Protein sequence: CASSWGLAGVRDEQFF. This chain connects TRBV5-5 to TRBJ2-1; 7 bases match TRBD2. The CDR3 totals 16 residues. Losses at the gene ends were 3 bases for V and 8 bases for J; bases not matched to a gene: 14. Looked up from germline, CDR1 is SGHKS and CDR2 is YYEKEE (reference sequence).

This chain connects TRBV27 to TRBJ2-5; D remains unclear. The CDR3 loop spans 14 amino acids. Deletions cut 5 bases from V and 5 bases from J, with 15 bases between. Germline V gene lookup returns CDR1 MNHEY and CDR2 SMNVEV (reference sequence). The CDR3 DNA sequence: TGTGCCAGCAGTCCGTTTTCCTTCGGGGAGACCCAGTACTTC. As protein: CASSPFSFGETQYF.